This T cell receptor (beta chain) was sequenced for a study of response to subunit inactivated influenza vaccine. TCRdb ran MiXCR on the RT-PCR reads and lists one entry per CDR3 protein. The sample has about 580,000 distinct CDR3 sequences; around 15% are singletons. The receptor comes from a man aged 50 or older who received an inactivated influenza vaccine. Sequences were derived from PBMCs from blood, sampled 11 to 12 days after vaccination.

The chain's CDR3 is CASQITGELFF. Written as DNA, the CDR3 is TGCGCCAGCCAGATCACCGGGGAGCTGTTTTTT. The chain employs TRBV5-1 and TRBJ2-2; no firm D call. Per germline, CDR1 SGHRS and CDR2 YFSETQ. Trimming pared 7 bases from V and 4 bases from J, leaving 5 bases between. CDR3 length: 11 residues. Based on the CDR3 plus reference TRBV5-1 and TRBJ2-2, the full variable domain is KAGVTQTPRYLIKTRGQQVTLSCSPISGHRSVSWYQQTPGQGLQFLFEYFSETQRNKGNFPGRFSGRQFSNSRSEMNVSTLELGDSALYLCASQITGELFFGEGSRLTVL.